This T cell receptor (beta chain) came from a study of T cell responses to AZD1222 COVID-19 vaccine. Measured with immunoSEQ multiplex PCR; TCRdb has only the in-frame clones, and not every one. This sample yields about 150,000 clones, of which about 90% are seen a single time; around 3.6% belongs to the top ten. The CDR3 totals 18 residues. Unmatched junction bases numbered 13, after V lost 0 bases and J lost 7 bases. In germline, CDR1 is LGHNA, CDR2 YSLEER. The receptor's source is an adult in good health. This chain connects TRBV4-3 to TRBJ1-2, with 11 bases that match TRBD1. The material was peripheral blood, obtained on day 0 of AZD1222 vaccination. In DNA, the CDR3 is TGCGCCAGCAGCCAAGAAGCAGGAGGGTGGACAGGGGGCATTGGCTACACCTTC. It encodes CASSQEAGGWTGGIGYTF.